These 9 T cell receptor beta chains came from one sample sequenced in a study of vaccination and CD4 T cells after COVID-19. Cultured CD4+ T-cell DNA underwent Oncomine TCR Beta short-read sequencing. MiXCR, applied by TCRdb to the PCR reads, yields one record per CDR3 protein. The table lists several thousand distinct CDR3 sequences, 60% of them singletons. Antigens of these TCRs are unknown. The sample's treatment: roughly nine-day PBMC culture with coronavirus spike peptide pools or control peptides (ViraFEST assay). Material: cultured CD4+ T cells from blood, obtained after SARS-CoV-2 vaccination. Receptor source: a human donor with COVID-19.

This clonotype was counted between two and nine times. The chain combines TRBV5-8 with TRBJ1-2, with D possibly being TRBD1 (5 bases). Trimming cost V 4 bases and J 7 bases, with 8 bases left between them. The CDR3 consists of 11 residues. Looked up from germline, CDR1 is SGHTS and CDR2 is YDEGEE. The CDR3 DNA reads as TGTGCCAGCAGCCCAGGGTCTGGCTACACCTTC. Protein sequence: CASSPGSGYTF.

The chain has TRBV20-1 and TRBJ1-2; possibly TRBD1 for D (6 bases). Trimming took 4 bases from V and 5 from J, leaving 20 bases between them. This CDR3 spans 15 amino acids. Germline CDR1 reads DFQATT; CDR2 reads SNEGSKA (reference sequence). In DNA, the CDR3 is TGCAGTGCTAACTCCCCCGGGGGCATTGTGTATGGCTACACCTTC. Amino acids: CSANSPGGIVYGYTF.

The chain has TRBV20-1 and TRBJ2-1; TRBD2 matches 14 bases. The germline gives CDR1 DFQATT, CDR2 SNEGSKA (reference sequence). This CDR3 is 15 amino acids long. Trimming took 6 bases from V and 9 from J; bases not matched to a gene: 10. In nucleotides, the CDR3 is TGCAGTGCAGACCCAGGACTAGCGGGGGGCGGTGAGCAGTTCTTC. This translates into CSADPGLAGGGEQFF.

J is TRBJ1-1 and V is TRBV30; 10 positions agree with TRBD1. After removal of 3 bases from V and 2 bases from J, the junction contained 3 bases not matched to a gene. The CDR3 is 14 amino acids. From germline, CDR1 is GTSNPN and CDR2 SVGIG (reference sequence). Written as DNA, the CDR3 is TGTGCCTGGAGGGGACAGGGGACAAACACTGAAGCTTTCTTT. Translation gives CAWRGQGTNTEAFF.

The chain joins TRBV20-1 to TRBJ1-1; 12 nucleotides align to TRBD1. V lost 5 bases and J lost 4; bases outside the gene matches: 14. CDR1 is DFQATT, CDR2 SNEGSKA, per germline (reference sequence). The CDR3 contains 17 residues. CDR3 residues: CSAHPGAGQGAGTEAFF. The CDR3 region has the DNA TGCAGTGCTCACCCCGGGGCGGGACAGGGGGCGGGCACTGAAGCTTTCTTT.

This clonotype was observed a few times. This chain links TRBV5-4 with TRBJ1-2, with D tentatively TRBD1 (6 bases). V dropped 4 bases and J dropped 1 base, with 17 bases sitting between them. The CDR3 is 16 amino acids. Germline values: CDR1 SGHNT, CDR2 YYREEE (reference sequence). CDR3 sequence (DNA): TGTGCCAGCAGCCCCGGAGGGGGGACCGGTAACTATGGCTACACCTTC. Protein: CASSPGGGTGNYGYTF.

This chain links TRBV20-1 with TRBJ2-1, with 10 positions matching TRBD2. V shed 3 bases, J shed 8 bases, and the junction held 4 bases outside the gene matches. From germline, CDR1 is DFQATT and CDR2 SNEGSKA (reference sequence). This CDR3 spans 13 amino acids. The CDR3: CSASERGGDEQFF. DNA for the CDR3: TGCAGTGCTAGTGAGCGGGGGGGCGATGAGCAGTTCTTC.

The chain joins TRBV7-2 to TRBJ2-2; 10 bases match TRBD2. The CDR3 sequence is 17 residues long. CDR1 is SGHTA and CDR2 is FQGNSA in the germline V gene. With V trimmed by 3 bases and J by 3 bases, 7 bases remained unmatched. The CDR3, as DNA: TGTGCCAGCAGCTTGGGAGCGGGGGGGCCCGACACCGGGGAGCTGTTTTTT. Amino acids: CASSLGAGGPDTGELFF.

The V call is TRBV6-2 or TRBV6-3, the J call TRBJ1-5; 7 bases fit TRBD1. The CDR3 spans 15 residues. Trimming at V came to 8 bases and at J to 7 bases, leaving 14 bases not matched to a gene. Germline lookup yields CDR1 MNHEY and CDR2 SVGEGT. Here the CDR3 reads CASQIDRVEGQPQHF. As DNA, the CDR3 is TGTGCCAGCCAAATTGACAGGGTGGAGGGGCAGCCCCAGCATTTT.